This TCR beta chain appears in the sequencing data of a study of follicular helper T cells after annual influenza vaccination. Only in-frame clones appear in the TCRdb table, and some are missing; sequencing was by immunoSEQ multiplex PCR. The table has some 11,000 clones, roughly 82% seen once; the top ten hold around 0.79%. V dropped 4 bases and J dropped 4 bases, with 9 bases sitting between them. The germline gives CDR1 WNHNN, CDR2 SYGVQD (reference sequence). This CDR3 contains 13 residues. Turning to this clone: The antigen remains undetermined.

Adults received seasonal inactivated influenza vaccine, with sorted blood CD4 subsets sequenced before and after. Excluded were substance abuse, HIV/AIDS, active cancer, immunomodulatory drugs and active illness. Regarding the study as a whole: Undersampling of the much larger non-cTfh compartments could not be excluded for influenza clone enrichment. Change in circulating plasmablasts correlated with ICOS+CD38+ cTfh clonality change.

This TCR was sampled from an adult who received the influenza vaccine. Here the sequenced sample was CXCR5- memory CD4+ T cells sorted from blood, taken 6 weeks after influenza vaccination. V gene TRBV10-1 combines with J gene TRBJ2-3; maybe TRBD2 (5 bases). The CDR3 nucleotides are TGCGCCAGCAGTGGAGGGTCCGCAGATACGCAGTATTTT. The encoded protein is CASSGGSADTQYF.